This T cell receptor beta chain was found in a study of CXCR3-negative and CXCR3-positive naive CD8 T cells (dated by TCRdb to between 2018 and 2021). Study-wide context: In total, approximately 130 million TRB reads were obtained, or roughly 1.5 +/- 0.3 million reads per library. Data from around 11 donors, pooled across two independent experiments, went into the diversity and physicochemical repertoire analyses. For the TRBV-TRBJ cluster analysis, the naive subsets came from a handful of donors, while the memory cells came from 3 donors.

The instrument given in TCRdb is NextSeq 550. The Human TCR Profiling Kit (MiLaboratory) was used to make UMI-labeled 5' RACE TRB cDNA libraries. cDNA synthesis used the entire amount of extracted RNA, and PCR amplification then used the entire amount of cDNA produced. Libraries were prepared in parallel with an identical number of PCR cycles. Under the source paper's analysis protocol: About 48,000 +/- 9,800 unique UMI-labeled TRB cDNA molecules per library were extracted with MIGEC and MiXCR, with at least two reads per UMI required. An average of around 40,000 +/- 10,000 functional in-frame TRB CDR3 nucleotide clonotypes without stop codons was found per library. After each sample was downsampled to 5000 UMI-labeled TRB molecules, VDJtools was used to calculate diversity metrics such as normalized Shannon-Wiener and Chao1. VDJtools was used to calculate clonotype-size-weighted physicochemical properties of the central five CDR3 residues, namely interaction energy, strength, volume and Kidera factor 4. TCRdb reanalyzed the reads, keeping one entry per CDR3 protein sequence and omitting DNA. These V and J calls derive from TCRdb rather than the authors' analysis. The table for this sample records 55,000 to 75,000 distinct CDR3 sequences. Approximately 0.72% of the sample is held by the ten biggest clonotypes.

Including cysteine and phenylalanine, the CDR3 has 14 amino acids. No DNA appears here. CDR1 and CDR2 were assigned from the germline V gene (reference sequence) as MNHEY and SMNVEV. As for this clonotype: Its binding antigen is unknown.

General findings and caveats noted by the study authors: Because surface CD5, which is linked to self-reactivity in mice, was comparable between the naive subsets, TCR interaction strength was also inferred from the physicochemical properties of TRB CDR3s. CXCR3 expression partially decreased after cryopreservation, so most assays used freshly isolated PBMCs. TRB CDR3s from CXCR3-positive naive cells showed higher hydrophobicity (lower Kidera factor 4), lower energy, and higher strength and volume indices than CXCR3-negative naive cells. TRBV-TRBJ usage was similar between naive CXCR3-negative and CXCR3-positive cells from the same donor, while memory cells showed distinct patterns. Both naive subsets had comparably high repertoire diversity, while memory CD8+ T cells had much lower repertoire diversity.

Each CD8+ T cell subset was flow-sorted in triplicate, and 300,000 or so cells per subset were placed directly into RLT lysis buffer. Naive CD8+ T cells were defined stringently as CD45RO-CCR7+CD27+CD95- to exclude memory contaminants. Peripheral blood mononuclear cells were isolated from buffy coats using standard density gradient centrifugation. Naive CXCR3-negative and CXCR3-positive CD8+ T cells were flow-sorted using a FACSAria III. An RNeasy Mini Kit was used to extract total RNA from the sorted cells. The sequenced sample consisted of naive CXCR3+ CD8+ T cells from blood. In light of the paper, this sample's cell subset or site label describes: CD45RO-CCR7+CD27+CD95- naive CD8+ T cells expressing CXCR3 (TNR3+). This receptor was identified in a human donor in good health. Some clones in this sample may be carry-over from other donors' samples. The chain is encoded by TRBV27 joined to TRBJ2-3; TCRdb returns TRBD1, unconfirmable since there is no DNA. CDR3 sequence: CASSYQDNTDTQYF.